The following is a T cell receptor beta chain sequence with its context. Its antigen is still unknown. With a much larger clone just one base away, this may be a read error. These data come from a study of T cells in Graves' hyperthyroidism and ophthalmopathy. General study findings and limits: Most expanded thyroid clonotypes above 0.001 also appeared in blood. Ophthalmopathy and stable hyperthyroidism were separated by a 13 V-J model.

The CDR3 consists of 14 residues. V lost 4 bases and J lost 5, with 13 bases in between. CDR1 and CDR2 from the germline V gene are MDHEN and SYDVKM. Amplification targeted TCR beta CDR3 regions from RNA transcripts. HTBI primers drove first-round RT-PCR of the TCR CDR3. TCRdb re-called the multiplex PCR reads through MiXCR, storing one row per CDR3 protein. The sample contains approximately 350,000 distinct CDR3 sequences, 15% of which appear only once. Diagnosis relied on clinical symptoms, serum thyroxine and TRAb, thyroid ultrasound and orbital computed tomography. Sequencing was done on a sample of blood. The genes are TRBV28 and TRBJ2-3; D gene unclear. This sequence was found in a woman between 55 and 75 years old with Graves' ophthalmopathy. The CDR3, as DNA: TGTGCCAGCAGTTCCGCGATGAGTAGAGATACGCAGTATTTT. Amino acid sequence: CASSSAMSRDTQYF.